Below, 3 T cell receptor beta chains from the same sample are listed, as sequenced in a study of CD8+ T cells in alopecia areata. This sample's treatment: oral pan-JAK inhibitor, 5-10 mg twice daily. RNA was isolated and reverse transcribed to cDNA, the sequencing template. Assay: immunoSEQ multiplex PCR; the TCRdb copy retains only in-frame clones and omits some. The data contain about 200,000 clones, about 62% of them singletons. The material sequenced was CD4+ T cells sorted from blood, taken at week 24, from a patient treated with tofacitinib. The receptors were gathered from a human donor with alopecia areata.

The chain is built from TRBV28 and TRBJ2-7; D possibly uses TRBD1 or TRBD2 (5 bases each). There are 15 residues in the CDR3. Trimming pared 8 bases from V and 0 bases from J, leaving 17 bases between. Germline assignment: CDR1 MDHEN and CDR2 SYDVKM. The CDR3 DNA is TGTGCCAGCGATGGTGGGGACGTCGGCTCCTACGAGCAGTACTTC. Translated, it gives CASDGGDVGSYEQYF.

Notes on this clone: This same CDR3 is encoded by further DNA sequences in the sample. The chain has TRBV5-1 and TRBJ1-2, with D possibly being TRBD1 (5 bases). The CDR3 is 14 amino acids. V was clipped by 4 bases and J by 1 base, with 11 bases between them. Germline CDR1 SGHRS, CDR2 YFSETQ. CDR3 coding DNA: TGCGCCAGCAGCGAAGGGACGGGTAACTATGGCTACACCTTC. This codes for CASSEGTGNYGYTF.

As concerns this clone: Germline is not matched at one junction end, which may reflect a read error. This same CDR3 is encoded by further DNA sequences in the sample. V gene TRBV5-1 combines with J gene TRBJ2-7; D gene uncertain. Per germline, CDR1 SGHRS and CDR2 YFSETQ. CDR3 length equals 13 residues. Written as DNA, the CDR3 is TGTGCCAGCAGCTTGATGTTGTCCGACGAGCAGTACTTC. Translated, it gives CASSLMLSDEQYF.